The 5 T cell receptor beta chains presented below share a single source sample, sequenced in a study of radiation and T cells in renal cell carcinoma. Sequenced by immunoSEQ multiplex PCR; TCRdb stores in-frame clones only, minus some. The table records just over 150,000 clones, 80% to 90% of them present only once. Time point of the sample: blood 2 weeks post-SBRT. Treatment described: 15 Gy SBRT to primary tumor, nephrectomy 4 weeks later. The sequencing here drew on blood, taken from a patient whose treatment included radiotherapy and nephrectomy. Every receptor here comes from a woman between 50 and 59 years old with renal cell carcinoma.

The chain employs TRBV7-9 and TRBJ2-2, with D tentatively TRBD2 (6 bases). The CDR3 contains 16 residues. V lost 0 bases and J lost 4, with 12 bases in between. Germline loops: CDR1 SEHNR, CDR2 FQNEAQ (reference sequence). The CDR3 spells CASSLARYGGTGELFF. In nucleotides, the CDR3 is TGTGCCAGCAGCTTAGCACGTTACGGGGGCACCGGGGAGCTGTTTTTT.

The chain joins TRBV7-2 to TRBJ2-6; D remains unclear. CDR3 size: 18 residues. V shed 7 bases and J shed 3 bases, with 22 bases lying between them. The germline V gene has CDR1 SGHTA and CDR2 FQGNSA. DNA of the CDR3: TGTGCCAGCATGAGCTCCCCCCCGAGACATAATGGGGCCAACGTCCTGACTTTC. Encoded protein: CASMSSPPRHNGANVLTF.

CDR3 coding DNA: TGTGCCATCAGTACAGAGTCCACCGGGGCCAACGTCCTGACTTTC. Translation: CAISTESTGANVLTF. The rearrangement joins TRBV10-3 to TRBJ2-6; D is uncertain. Trimming removed 5 bases at V and 4 bases at J, with 12 bases between. The CDR3 runs 15 residues. Germline V gene data show CDR1 as ENHRY and CDR2 as SYGVKD.

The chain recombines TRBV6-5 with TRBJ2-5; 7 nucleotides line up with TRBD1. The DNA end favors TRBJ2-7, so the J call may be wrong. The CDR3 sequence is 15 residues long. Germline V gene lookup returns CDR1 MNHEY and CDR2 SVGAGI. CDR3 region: CASRYEGTVSYEQYF. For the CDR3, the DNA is TGTGCCAGCAGATACGAAGGGACAGTCTCCTACGAGCAGTACTTC.

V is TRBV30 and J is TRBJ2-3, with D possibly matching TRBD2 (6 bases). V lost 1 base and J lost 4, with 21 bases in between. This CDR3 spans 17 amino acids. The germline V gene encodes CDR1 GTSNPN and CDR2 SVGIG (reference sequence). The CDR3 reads CAWSGPLSGSESDTQYF. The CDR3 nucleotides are TGTGCCTGGAGTGGACCACTGAGCGGGTCCGAATCAGATACGCAGTATTTT. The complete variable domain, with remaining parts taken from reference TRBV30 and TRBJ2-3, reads SQTIHQWPATLVQPVGSPLSLECTVEGTSNPNLYWYRQAAGRGLQLLFYSVGIGQISSEVPQNLSASRPQDRQFILSSKKLLLSDSGFYLCAWSGPLSGSESDTQYFGPGTRLTVL.